Given below is one T cell receptor (beta chain) in context. Its antigen is unidentified. The CDR3 sequence is 13 residues long. The germline V gene encodes CDR1 SNHLY and CDR2 FYNNEI. The trim removed 6 bases at V and 4 bases at J, leaving 6 bases unmatched. These data belong to a study of identical twins. TCRdb fed the 5' RACE reads into MiXCR, producing one record per CDR3 protein. The table lists about 720,000 distinct CDR3 sequences, 8.6% of them singletons, with 0.75% to 1% in the top ten. General study results and limits: Fewer insertions characterized abundant cord blood beta clonotypes, whereas memory repertoires showed none.

This sample was shared with a second study, whose subject was yellow fever vaccine responses in identical twins.

This receptor was taken from a woman aged 18-35 years in good health. The chain has TRBV2 and TRBJ2-7; the match to TRBD1 covers 7 bases. Sequenced material: PBMCs. The CDR3 region is CASSGTDRYEQYF. The CDR3 region has the DNA TGTGCCAGCAGCGGAACGGACAGGTACGAGCAGTACTTC. The whole variable domain, remainder taken from reference TRBV2 and TRBJ2-7, is EPEVTQTPSHQVTQMGQEVILRCVPISNHLYFYWYRQILGQKVEFLVSFYNNEISEKSEIFDDQFSVERPDGSNFTLKIRSTKLEDSAMYFCASSGTDRYEQYFGPGTRLTVT.